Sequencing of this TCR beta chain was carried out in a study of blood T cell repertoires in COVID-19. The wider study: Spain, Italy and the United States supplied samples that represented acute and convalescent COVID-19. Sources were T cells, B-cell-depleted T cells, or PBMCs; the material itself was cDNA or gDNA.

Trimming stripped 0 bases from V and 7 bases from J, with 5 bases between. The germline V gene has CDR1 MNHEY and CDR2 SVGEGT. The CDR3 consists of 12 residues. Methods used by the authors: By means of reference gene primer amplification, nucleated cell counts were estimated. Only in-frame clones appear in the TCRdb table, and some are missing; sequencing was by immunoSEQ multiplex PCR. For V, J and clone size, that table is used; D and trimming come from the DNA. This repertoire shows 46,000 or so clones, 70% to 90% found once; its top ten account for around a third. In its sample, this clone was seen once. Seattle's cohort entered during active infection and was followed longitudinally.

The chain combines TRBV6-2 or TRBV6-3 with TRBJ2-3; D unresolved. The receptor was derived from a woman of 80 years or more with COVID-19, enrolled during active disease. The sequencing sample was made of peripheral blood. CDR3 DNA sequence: TGTGCCAGCAGTTACTCCAGTCATACGCAGTATTTT. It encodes CASSYSSHTQYF.